This TCR beta chain was observed in a study of cytomegalovirus exposure and HLA in healthy donors. V was trimmed by 3 bases and J by 0 bases, leaving 9 bases between them. The CDR3 sequence is 15 residues long. Germline V gene lookup returns CDR1 KGHSH and CDR2 LQKENI. Findings of the study overall: Published work reported that the classifier diagnosed cytomegalovirus status with high specificity and sensitivity.

Regarding this clone: Its matching antigen is unknown.

The PCR was carried out with 60 Vbeta primers and 13 Jbeta primers. Assay: immunoSEQ multiplex PCR; the TCRdb copy retains only in-frame clones and omits some. The sample records about 90,000 clones, roughly 70% being singletons. This receptor was identified in a woman between 18 and 29 years old in good health and CMV-seropositive. Sequenced material: PBMCs. The chain recombines TRBV18 with TRBJ1-5; perhaps TRBD1 as D (6 bases). Here the CDR3 DNA reads TGTGCCAGCTCACCGGGACACTTTAGCAATCAGCCCCAGCATTTT. Amino acids: CASSPGHFSNQPQHF.